The present T cell receptor beta chain was sequenced within a study of cytomegalovirus exposure and HLA in healthy donors. PCR amplification relied on 60 Vbeta primers (plus 13 Jbeta primers). Clones were read by immunoSEQ multiplex PCR, and TCRdb kept only the in-frame ones, dropping some. This table has fewer than 80,000 clones, 75% appearing once. Germline V CDR1 and CDR2: WNHNN, SYGVQD (reference sequence). CDR3 length: 14 amino acids. Deletions cut 2 bases from V and 10 bases from J, with 16 bases between. The receptor's source is a woman in her thirties or forties in good health and CMV-seropositive. Sequencing was carried out using PBMCs. The chain combines TRBV10-1 with TRBJ2-3; D is undetermined. The CDR3 DNA reads TGCGCCAGCAGTGAGCCCCCTTACTCTACTCCGCAGTATTTT. This translates into CASSEPPYSTPQYF.